One sample yielded the 28 T cell receptor beta chains listed below, sequenced in a study of cytomegalovirus exposure and HLA in healthy donors. The PCR contained 60 Vbeta and 13 Jbeta primers. Method: immunoSEQ multiplex PCR; TCRdb's copy keeps in-frame clones and lacks some. In the table there are over 85,000 clones, less than 8% of which are singletons. Source material: PBMCs. The receptors come from a man over 45 in good health and CMV-seronegative.

The chain has TRBV7-2 and TRBJ1-5; 12 bases line up with TRBD1. Germline CDR1 is SGHTA and CDR2 is FQGNSA. V gave up 4 bases and J gave up 7 bases; unmatched junction bases: 5. This CDR3 comprises 15 residues. The CDR3 protein is CASSSGGTGGQPQHF. For the CDR3, the DNA is TGTGCCAGCAGCTCCGGCGGGACAGGGGGCCAGCCCCAGCATTTT.

This clone was observed a handful of times. CDR3 sequence reads: CASSGRNTDTQYF. For the CDR3, the DNA is TGTGCCAGCAGCGGGAGGAACACAGATACGCAGTATTTT. The chain combines TRBV5-8 with TRBJ2-3, with D tentatively TRBD2 (6 bases). V was trimmed by 4 bases and J by 2 bases, leaving 8 bases between them. CDR3 size: 13 residues. Germline lookup yields CDR1 SGHTS and CDR2 YDEGEE.

This clone was detected only a few times. The rearrangement uses TRBV7-9 and TRBJ2-1, with 13 bases lining up with TRBD2. Germline CDR1 SEHNR, CDR2 FQNEAQ (reference sequence). The CDR3 runs to 18 residues. The junction had 7 bases not matched to a gene; V was cut back by 4 bases and J by 1 base. CDR3: CASSSTGTSGKSYNEQFF. The CDR3 DNA reads TGTGCCAGCAGCTCTACCGGGACTAGCGGGAAATCCTACAATGAGCAGTTCTTC.

This sequence joins TRBV9 and TRBJ2-3; D is perhaps TRBD2 (6 bases). Germline V gives CDR1 SGDLS, CDR2 YYNGEE. V gave up 0 bases and J gave up 4 bases, with 12 bases separating them. The CDR3 is 15 amino acids. CDR3 coding DNA: TGTGCCAGCAGCGTAGATGGAGGGGTTTCAGATACGCAGTATTTT. Its protein is CASSVDGGVSDTQYF. Together with reference TRBV9 and TRBJ2-3, the CDR3 gives the full variable domain: DSGVTQTPKHLITATGQRVTLRCSPRSGDLSVYWYQQSLDQGLQFLIQYYNGEERAKGNILERFSAQQFPDLHSELNLSSLELGDSALYFCASSVDGGVSDTQYFGPGTRLTVL.

This chain connects TRBV30 to TRBJ2-5, with TRBD2 matching over 9 bases. The CDR3 spans 14 residues. Germline V gene lookup returns CDR1 GTSNPN and CDR2 SVGIG (reference sequence). Trimming took 8 bases from V and 5 from J; bases not matched to a gene: 12. CDR3 residues: CAGERAGGWETQYF. The CDR3 DNA is TGTGCCGGCGAAAGAGCGGGAGGTTGGGAGACCCAGTACTTC.

This sequence joins TRBV6-1 and TRBJ2-7; 7 bases fit TRBD1. This CDR3 comprises 13 residues. The V segment lost 4 bases and the J segment 4 bases; nucleotides outside the gene matches: 4. The V gene's germline CDR1 is MNHNS and CDR2 SASEGT. CDR3 loop: CASSGLTGYEQYF. The CDR3 coding sequence is TGTGCCAGCAGTGGGCTGACAGGGTACGAGCAGTACTTC.

This rearrangement joins TRBV7-2 to TRBJ2-5, with TRBD1 matching 9 bases. The CDR3 has 15 residues. From germline, CDR1 is SGHTA and CDR2 FQGNSA. Losses at the gene ends were 5 bases for V and 1 base for J; bases not matched to a gene: 5. This CDR3 reads CASSKDRGAQETQYF. The CDR3 DNA sequence: TGTGCCAGCAGCAAAGACAGGGGGGCCCAAGAGACCCAGTACTTC.

J is TRBJ2-1 and V is TRBV5-4; D unresolved. Looked up from germline, CDR1 is SGHNT and CDR2 is YYREEE (reference sequence). The CDR3 consists of 12 residues. Between the trimmed V and J ends, which lost 3 bases and 9 bases, there was a span of 10 bases. The CDR3 coding sequence is TGTGCCAGCAGCTCGGTGTCATTTGAGCAGTTCTTC. Translation: CASSSVSFEQFF.

The table lists this clone with a few counts. One end of the junction is discordant with germline, which a read error may explain. The CDR3 is CASSLYGAGLPKLDTQYF. CDR3 DNA: TGTGCCAGCAGCTTATACGGGGCGGGGTTGCCCAAGTTAGATACGCAGTATTTT. The rearrangement links TRBV28 to TRBJ2-3; tentative D call: TRBD2 (6 bases). Germline CDR1 reads MDHEN; CDR2 reads SYDVKM. The CDR3 is 18 residues long.

The CDR3 DNA is TGTGCCAGCAGTAAAACTCAGGCCTACGAGCAGTACTTC. This gives the protein CASSKTQAYEQYF. The chain combines TRBV6-1 with TRBJ2-7; D call uncertain. The CDR3 runs to 13 residues. In germline, CDR1 is MNHNS, CDR2 SASEGT. Trimming left V 5 bases short and J 2 bases short, with 10 bases between.

The CDR3 nucleotides read TGTGCCAGCAGCGTAGCCCTGGCGGGGGCTGACAATGAGCAGTTCTTC. It specifies CASSVALAGADNEQFF. The V gene is TRBV9, the J gene TRBJ2-1, with D tentatively TRBD2 (7 bases). Trimming removed 0 bases at V and 5 bases at J, with 15 bases between. Germline V gene sequence: CDR1 SGDLS, CDR2 YYNGEE. The CDR3 spans 16 residues. Drawing the rest from reference TRBV9 and TRBJ2-1, the complete variable domain is DSGVTQTPKHLITATGQRVTLRCSPRSGDLSVYWYQQSLDQGLQFLIQYYNGEERAKGNILERFSAQQFPDLHSELNLSSLELGDSALYFCASSVALAGADNEQFFGPGTRLTVL.

J is TRBJ2-1 and V is TRBV27; 13 bases are shared with TRBD2. Germline CDR1 reads MNHEY; CDR2 reads SMNVEV (reference sequence). The CDR3 is 18 residues long. V trimming: 5 bases; J trimming: 3 bases; junction bases outside the gene matches: 10. CDR3 DNA sequence: TGTGCCAGCAGTCCAGGACTAGCGGGGGACCAGGGCTACAATGAGCAGTTCTTC. This encodes CASSPGLAGDQGYNEQFF.

This clone was seen a handful of times. The DNA for the CDR3 is TGTGCCAGCAGCCAGGGGTGGAGGCGGTCGAACACTGAAGCTTTCTTT. Translation gives CASSQGWRRSNTEAFF. This rearrangement joins TRBV11-2 to TRBJ1-1; TRBD1 might be the D (6 bases). This CDR3 comprises 16 residues. Germline V gives CDR1 SGHAT, CDR2 FQNNGV. Trimming left V 5 bases short and J 1 base short, with 17 bases between.

This clone was seen a handful of times. The gene calls are TRBV7-2 and TRBJ1-5, with 8 bases fitting TRBD1. The germline V gene has CDR1 SGHTA and CDR2 FQGNSA. V was pared by 0 bases and J by 7 bases, with 5 bases of the junction left unmatched. The CDR3 runs to 15 residues. CDR3 DNA: TGTGCCAGCAGCTTAGCCTCAGGGGGCCTGCAGCCCCAGCATTTT. The encoded protein is CASSLASGGLQPQHF.

The chain carries TRBV30 and TRBJ1-2, with 7 bases that match TRBD1. The CDR3 extends over 13 amino acids. Germline CDR1 reads GTSNPN; CDR2 reads SVGIG (reference sequence). V shed 3 bases and J 8 bases; nucleotides not matched to a gene: 9. CDR3 DNA sequence: TGTGCCTGGAGCCTAAGACAGGGAGGAGGCTACACCTTC. Translation: CAWSLRQGGGYTF.

The J gene is TRBJ2-5, the V gene TRBV5-1, with 14 positions matching TRBD2. Germline CDR1 SGHRS, CDR2 YFSETQ. The trim removed 7 bases at V and 1 base at J, leaving 3 bases unmatched. This CDR3 contains 15 residues. CDR3 in amino acids: CASRTSGGPQETQYF. In nucleotides, the CDR3 is TGCGCCAGCCGGACTAGCGGGGGGCCCCAAGAGACCCAGTACTTC.

The rearrangement uses TRBV7-2 and TRBJ2-1; a possible D gene is TRBD2 (6 bases). The CDR3 extends over 16 amino acids. Germline V gives CDR1 SGHTA, CDR2 FQGNSA. V was pared by 2 bases and J by 10 bases, with 21 bases between. The DNA for the CDR3 is TGTGCCAGCAGCTTAAGGGGCCTAGCGTCACTAGGGGAGCAGTTCTTC. Protein: CASSLRGLASLGEQFF.

The chain links TRBV30 to TRBJ1-5; 8 bases line up with TRBD1. From germline, CDR1 is GTSNPN and CDR2 SVGIG (reference sequence). The length of the CDR3 is 16 residues. V was pared by 4 bases and J by 2 bases, with 10 bases of the junction left unmatched. The CDR3 nucleotides are TGTGCCTGGACTGCCAGGGGGCGGGATGGCAATCAGCCCCAGCATTTT. Protein: CAWTARGRDGNQPQHF.

The V call is TRBV9, the J call TRBJ2-1; TRBD2 agrees at 13 bases. The junction had 8 bases not matched to a gene; V was cut back by 3 bases and J by 2 bases. The germline CDR1 and CDR2 sequences are SGDLS and YYNGEE. The length of the CDR3 is 18 residues. DNA for the CDR3: TGTGCCAGCAGCGGCCTACTAGCGGGAGGGCAAACCTACAATGAGCAGTTCTTC. This translates into CASSGLLAGGQTYNEQFF.

This clone was found a few times. In nucleotides, the CDR3 is TGTGCCAGCAGCGACCGTCCAGGGGGTGGCTATGGCTACACCTTC. This codes for CASSDRPGGGYGYTF. V gene TRBV9 combines with J gene TRBJ1-2; 7 nucleotides match TRBD1. V shed 3 bases, J shed 4 bases, and the junction held 9 bases outside the gene matches. This CDR3 has 15 amino acids. Germline V gives CDR1 SGDLS, CDR2 YYNGEE.

This clone has only a few counts. This chain joins TRBV28 and TRBJ1-5; 9 nucleotides line up with TRBD1. CDR1 and CDR2 (germline): MDHEN, SYDVKM. V gave up 0 bases and J gave up 5 bases; unmatched junction bases: 8. The CDR3 totals 17 residues. This CDR3 reads CASSLWVGQGIDQPQHF. CDR3 coding DNA: TGTGCCAGCAGTTTATGGGTTGGACAGGGGATTGATCAGCCCCAGCATTTT.

This clone was seen more than once but under ten times. The rearrangement uses TRBV5-5 and TRBJ2-3; 7 bases map to TRBD2. The CDR3 runs 16 residues. The trim removed 2 bases at V and 1 base at J, leaving 7 bases unmatched. In germline, CDR1 is SGHKS, CDR2 YYEKEE (reference sequence). In DNA form, the CDR3 reads TGTGCCAGCAGCTTAGGACTAGGGCAGGGCACAGATACGCAGTATTTT. This codes for CASSLGLGQGTDTQYF. The full variable domain, rest sourced from reference TRBV5-5 and TRBJ2-3, is DAGVTQSPTHLIKTRGQQVTLRCSPISGHKSVSWYQQVLGQGPQFIFQYYEKEERGRGNFPDRFSARQFPNYSSELNVNALLLGDSALYLCASSLGLGQGTDTQYFGPGTRLTVL.

The chain carries TRBV6-1 and TRBJ2-7; 10 bases map to TRBD2. The germline V gene encodes CDR1 MNHNS and CDR2 SASEGT. The V gene end was trimmed by 2 bases and the J gene end by 7 bases; junction bases not matched to a gene: 5. This CDR3 is built from 14 residues. CDR3 loop: CASSELAGASEQYF. The CDR3 bases are TGTGCCAGCAGTGAACTAGCGGGGGCCAGTGAGCAGTACTTC.

This clone has more than one count but fewer than ten. The chain links TRBV28 to TRBJ2-7; TRBD1 aligns across 11 bases. Per the germline V gene, CDR1 is MDHEN and CDR2 is SYDVKM. Trimming took 7 bases from V and 2 from J; bases not matched to a gene: 1. The CDR3 sequence is 13 residues long. The CDR3 is CASTDRGPYEQYF. CDR3 in DNA: TGTGCCAGCACGGACAGGGGGCCCTACGAGCAGTACTTC.

This chain joins TRBV4-3 and TRBJ2-1, with 7 bases matching TRBD2. Trimming at V came to 3 bases and at J to 0 bases, leaving 5 bases not matched to a gene. CDR3 length: 16 residues. CDR1 and CDR2 from the germline V gene are LGHNA and YSLEER. The CDR3 DNA follows: TGCGCCAGCAGCCAGGCCTCGGGGGGCTCCTACAATGAGCAGTTCTTC. It specifies CASSQASGGSYNEQFF.

Only a few counts were recorded for this clone. This sequence joins TRBV5-4 and TRBJ2-2, with D perhaps matching TRBD1 (5 bases). The CDR3 extends over 13 amino acids. The V gene lost 0 bases and the J gene lost 7 bases, with 7 bases spanning the gap. CDR1 and CDR2 (germline): SGHNT, YYREEE (reference sequence). The CDR3 DNA is TGTGCCAGCAGCTTGGGACAGTTCGGGGAGCTGTTTTTT. Translating it yields CASSLGQFGELFF.

V gene TRBV9 combines with J gene TRBJ2-3, with D possibly being TRBD1 (6 bases). Trimming cost V 0 bases and J 8 bases, with 16 bases left between them. The germline V gene has CDR1 SGDLS and CDR2 YYNGEE. The CDR3 loop spans 15 amino acids. CDR3 coding DNA: TGTGCCAGCAGCGTAGCCGGGGACACAAGAGGTACGCAGTATTTT. This encodes CASSVAGDTRGTQYF.

In DNA, the CDR3 is TGCAGCGTTGGAAGGGGCTCTAGCACAGATACGCAGTATTTT. It translates to CSVGRGSSTDTQYF. The chain is built from TRBV29-1 and TRBJ2-3; possible D gene TRBD1, 5 bases. Trimming removed 4 bases from V and 0 bases from J, with 11 bases in between. The CDR3 has 14 amino acids. Germline V gene data show CDR1 as SQVTM and CDR2 as ANQGSEA.